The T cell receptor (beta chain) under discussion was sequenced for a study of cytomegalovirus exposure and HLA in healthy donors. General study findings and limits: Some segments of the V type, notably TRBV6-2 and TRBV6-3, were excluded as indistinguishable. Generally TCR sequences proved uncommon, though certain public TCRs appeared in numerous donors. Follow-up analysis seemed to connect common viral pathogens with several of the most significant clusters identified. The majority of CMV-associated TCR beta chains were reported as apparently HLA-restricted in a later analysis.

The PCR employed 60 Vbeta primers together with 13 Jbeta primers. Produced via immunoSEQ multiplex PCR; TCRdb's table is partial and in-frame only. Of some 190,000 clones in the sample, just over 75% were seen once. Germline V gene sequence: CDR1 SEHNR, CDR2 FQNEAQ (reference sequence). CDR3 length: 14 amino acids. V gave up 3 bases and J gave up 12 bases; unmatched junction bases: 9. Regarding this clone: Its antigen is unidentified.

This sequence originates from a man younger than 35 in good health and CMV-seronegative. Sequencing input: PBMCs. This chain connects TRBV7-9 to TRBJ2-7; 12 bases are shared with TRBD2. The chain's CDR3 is CASSFLAGGPGVYF. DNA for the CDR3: TGTGCCAGCAGCTTCCTAGCGGGGGGGCCCGGTGTGTACTTC.